This T cell receptor (beta chain) derives from a study of T cell changes during pregnancy in multiple sclerosis. From germline, CDR1 is MDHEN and CDR2 SYDVKM. The CDR3 runs to 15 residues. Germline trimming cut 6 bases from V and 2 bases from J; bases unmatched to any gene: 6. Repertoires were generated with immunoSEQ multiplex PCR, while TCRdb's copy carries only in-frame clones and drops some. The sample lists around 39,000 clones, roughly 92% occurring once. The sample taken for sequencing was PBMCs (not recorded whether the cells were cultured). The receptor was derived from a female donor with multiple sclerosis, enrolled in a pregnancy study. The chain is built from TRBV28 and TRBJ1-4; 7 bases align to TRBD1. Here the CDR3 DNA reads TGTGCCAGCAGCCCAGGGGGACAGACTAATGAAAAACTGTTTTTT. It translates to CASSPGGQTNEKLFF.